This T cell receptor beta chain was identified during a study of a mutant IDH1 vaccine in newly diagnosed glioma. In the study overall: Treated patients, 62.5% male and roughly 40% female, averaged about 40 years of age.

Stated time point: baseline, week 1 (first vaccination visit). Treatment of the sample: pre-vaccination baseline after standard-of-care therapy. The CDR3 consists of 13 residues. CDR1 is LNHDA, CDR2 SQIVND, per germline (reference sequence). The V segment lost 9 bases and the J segment 4 bases; nucleotides outside the gene matches: 7. Sequencing used immunoSEQ multiplex PCR; TCRdb keeps in-frame clones, though not all of them. The sample shows roughly 68,000 clones, about four fifths of them seen only once. Points from the study as a whole: Any relationship between pseudoprogression and changes in top peripheral T cell clonotypes seemed absent.

Concerning this clone: Antigen specificity is unknown.

The sequencing used PBMCs, collected from a glioma patient treated with radiotherapy, temozolomide or both. V usage is TRBV19 and J usage is TRBJ1-2; TRBD1 matches 8 bases. This clonotype was obtained from a man aged 50 or older with glioma. DNA of the CDR3: TGTGCCAGCGGGACAGGACAGATCTATGGCTACACCTTC. Protein product: CASGTGQIYGYTF.